This TCR beta chain was identified during a study of T cell changes during pregnancy in multiple sclerosis. The germline V gene has CDR1 SGHAT and CDR2 FQNNGV. The CDR3 consists of 16 residues. The V end was cut by 5 bases, the J end by 6 bases, with 23 bases between. Produced via immunoSEQ multiplex PCR; TCRdb's table is partial and in-frame only. Of more than 30,000 clones in the sample, about 90% were seen once. The sequenced sample was CD4+ T cells from peripheral blood mononuclear cells, obtained in the third trimester of pregnancy. This chain joins TRBV11-2 and TRBJ2-7; D is possibly TRBD1 (6 bases). The receptor's source is a female donor in good health, enrolled as a control in a pregnancy study. This CDR3 is CASSRQATGFVGEQYF. The CDR3 DNA follows: TGTGCCAGCAGCCGGCAGGCCACAGGGTTCGTTGGCGAGCAGTACTTC.